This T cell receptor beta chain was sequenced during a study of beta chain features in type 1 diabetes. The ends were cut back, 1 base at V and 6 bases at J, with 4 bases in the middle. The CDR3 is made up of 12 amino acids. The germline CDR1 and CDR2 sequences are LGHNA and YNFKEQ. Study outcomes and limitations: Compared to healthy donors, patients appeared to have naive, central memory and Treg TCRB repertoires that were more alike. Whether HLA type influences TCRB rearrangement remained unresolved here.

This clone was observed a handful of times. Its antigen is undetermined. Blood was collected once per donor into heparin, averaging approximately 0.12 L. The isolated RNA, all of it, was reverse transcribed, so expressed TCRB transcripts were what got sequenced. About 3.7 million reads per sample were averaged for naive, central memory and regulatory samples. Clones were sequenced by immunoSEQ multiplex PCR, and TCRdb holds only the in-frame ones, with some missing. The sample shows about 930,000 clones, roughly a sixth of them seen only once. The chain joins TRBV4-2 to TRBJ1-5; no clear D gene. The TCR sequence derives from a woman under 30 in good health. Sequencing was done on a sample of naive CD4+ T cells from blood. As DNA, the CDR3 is TGTGCCAGCAGCCAAGGGGGTCAGCCCCAGCATTTT. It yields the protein CASSQGGQPQHF.